This is a list of T cell receptor beta chains from one sample in a study of memory CD4+ T cells and cytomegalovirus serostatus. Profiled with immunoSEQ multiplex PCR; TCRdb holds only in-frame clones, not every one. The data show about 82,000 clones, roughly 80% seen once. Input material: memory CD4+ T cells from blood. Receptors were obtained from an adult in good health and CMV-seronegative. CDR3s include the opening cysteine and the closing phenylalanine or tryptophan. D genes are given only for firm matches. Not every row has a clone size; where given, it reads once, few, many or a size class.

d_call: -
j_call: TRBJ2-5
clone_size: once
v_call: TRBV20-1
cdr3_aa: CSARAPETQYF
cdr3_nt: TGCAGTGCTAGGGCCCCAGAGACCCAGTACTTC

d_call: TRBD1
j_call: TRBJ1-1
clone_size: -
v_call: TRBV10-3
cdr3_aa: CAISEVEGTGLNTEAFF
cdr3_nt: TGTGCCATCAGTGAAGTAGAGGGGACAGGGTTGAACACTGAAGCTTTCTTT

d_call: -
j_call: TRBJ1-3
clone_size: -
v_call: TRBV4-3
cdr3_aa: CASSQVWDTSSGNTIYF
cdr3_nt: TGCGCCAGCAGCCAAGTATGGGACACAAGCTCTGGAAACACCATATATTTT

d_call: -
j_call: TRBJ1-5
clone_size: -
v_call: TRBV6-5
cdr3_aa: CASSYDSNQPQHF
cdr3_nt: TGTGCCAGCAGTTACGACAGCAATCAGCCCCAGCATTTT

d_call: -
j_call: TRBJ1-5
clone_size: -
v_call: TRBV28
cdr3_aa: CASNPGDGNQPQHF
cdr3_nt: TGTGCCAGCAACCCAGGGGACGGCAATCAGCCCCAGCATTTT

d_call: TRBD1
j_call: TRBJ1-1
clone_size: few
v_call: TRBV9
cdr3_aa: CASTRDRGRGTEAFF
cdr3_nt: TGTGCCAGCACCCGGGACAGGGGGAGGGGTACTGAAGCTTTCTTT

d_call: -
j_call: TRBJ2-1
clone_size: -
v_call: TRBV30
cdr3_aa: CAWSPFINEQFF
cdr3_nt: TGTGCCTGGAGTCCCTTCATCAATGAGCAGTTCTTC

d_call: TRBD1
j_call: TRBJ1-1
clone_size: -
v_call: TRBV5-4
cdr3_aa: CASRPKTGAPEAFF
cdr3_nt: TGTGCCAGCAGGCCCAAGACAGGGGCCCCTGAAGCTTTCTTT

d_call: -
j_call: TRBJ2-5
clone_size: -
v_call: TRBV6-5
cdr3_aa: CASSYLETQYF
cdr3_nt: TGTGCCAGCAGTTATTTGGAGACCCAGTACTTC

d_call: -
j_call: TRBJ1-2
clone_size: once
v_call: TRBV15
cdr3_aa: CATSRDLGQNYGYTF
cdr3_nt: TGTGCCACCAGCAGAGATCTGGGACAAAACTATGGCTACACCTTC

d_call: -
j_call: TRBJ1-1
clone_size: once
v_call: TRBV7-2
cdr3_aa: CASSLAVTEAFF
cdr3_nt: TGTGCCAGCAGCTTAGCGGTCACTGAAGCTTTCTTT

d_call: -
j_call: TRBJ1-2
clone_size: -
v_call: TRBV7-9
cdr3_aa: CASSHGGQTNYGYTF
cdr3_nt: TGTGCCAGCAGCCATGGCGGGCAGACAAACTATGGCTACACCTTC

d_call: -
j_call: TRBJ1-2
clone_size: -
v_call: TRBV2
cdr3_aa: CASSERLNYGYTF
cdr3_nt: TGTGCCAGCAGTGAACGGCTAAACTATGGCTACACCTTC

d_call: TRBD2
j_call: TRBJ2-2
clone_size: -
v_call: TRBV7-9
cdr3_aa: CASSGAGAANTGELFF
cdr3_nt: TGTGCCAGCAGCGGAGCGGGGGCCGCGAACACCGGGGAGCTGTTTTTT

d_call: -
j_call: TRBJ1-5
clone_size: -
v_call: TRBV19
cdr3_aa: CASSQWGPNQPQHF
cdr3_nt: TGTGCCAGTAGCCAATGGGGTCCGAATCAGCCCCAGCATTTT

d_call: -
j_call: TRBJ2-7
clone_size: once
v_call: TRBV5-1
cdr3_aa: CASSSTGTRRSGEQYF
cdr3_nt: TGCGCCAGCAGCAGTACCGGGACCCGCAGGTCGGGCGAGCAGTACTTC

d_call: -
j_call: TRBJ1-1
clone_size: -
v_call: TRBV28
cdr3_aa: CASTPGYTEAFF
cdr3_nt: TGTGCCAGCACCCCGGGGTACACTGAAGCTTTCTTT